Only a few counts were recorded for the clone carrying this T cell receptor (beta chain). Its antigen remains unidentified. One end of the junction does not line up with germline, which may come from a read error. Tregs were sorted as CD4+CD25+CD127-/low cells. The germline V gene has CDR1 SGHRS and CDR2 YFSETQ. CDR3 size: 15 residues. Findings and caveats of the study: Tumor memory CD4+ T cell TCR gene usage was found to cluster with blood and lymph node memory CD4+ cells and with lymph node naive CD4+ cells.

TCRdb redid the calling of the 5' RACE reads with MiXCR, one entry per CDR3 protein. Found here are around 44,000 distinct CDR3 sequences, approximately 22% of them singletons; the top ten hold less than 5%. Sequenced material: Tregs sorted from blood. The chain recombines TRBV5-1 with TRBJ2-2; 8 bases are shared with TRBD2. This TCR came from a female donor with breast cancer. The CDR3 bases are TGCGCCGGCAGCTTGGAAGCGGGGGACACCGGGGAGCTGTTTTTT. This codes for CAGSLEAGDTGELFF.